This is a list of T cell receptor beta chains from one sample in a study of CD8 T cells in ankylosing spondylitis. TCRdb used MiXCR to reprocess the 5' RACE reads, holding one entry per CDR3 protein. The table includes some 400,000 distinct CDR3 sequences, about a fifth detected once. The sequenced sample was blood, either unsorted or a sorted T cell fraction (not recorded which). The receptors here all came from a male donor with ankylosing spondylitis. Each CDR3 is given with its conserved first and last residue. Each record gives: clone size, D gene, V gene, J gene, CDR3 protein, CDR3 DNA. A D gene is named only where the DNA matches it firmly. Only some rows state a clone size, as once, few, many or a class for expanded clones.

many	.	TRBV5-1	TRBJ2-2	CASSPTSFRSTGELFF	TGCGCCAGCAGCCCGACTAGTTTTCGGAGCACCGGGGAGCTGTTTTTT
few	TRBD1	TRBV4-3	TRBJ2-1	CASSYEWTGGIYNEQFF	TGCGCCAGCAGCTATGAGTGGACAGGCGGAATTTACAATGAGCAGTTCTTC
few	TRBD1	TRBV6-1	TRBJ2-7	CASRRQGRTYEQYF	TGTGCCAGCAGGCGACAGGGCCGGACTTACGAGCAGTACTTC
.	TRBD1	TRBV5-5	TRBJ2-3	CASSPDRGGRSDTQYF	TGTGCCAGCAGCCCTGACAGGGGAGGAAGATCGGATACGCAGTATTTT
.	TRBD2	TRBV20-1	TRBJ2-1	CSADGGGGYNEQFF	TGCAGTGCTGATGGCGGGGGGGGTTACAATGAGCAGTTCTTC
few	TRBD1	TRBV20-1	TRBJ1-1	CSATQGGADTEAFF	TGCAGTGCTACGCAGGGGGGGGCTGACACTGAAGCTTTCTTT
few	TRBD1	TRBV10-3	TRBJ1-5	CATRDRDNQPQHF	TGTGCCACCCGGGACAGAGACAATCAGCCCCAGCATTTT
few	.	TRBV20-1	TRBJ2-7	CSGADRRFHEQYF	TGCAGTGGCGCGGACAGACGATTCCACGAGCAGTACTTC
few	.	TRBV11-2	TRBJ1-5	CASSTHGRQPQHF	TGTGCCAGCAGCACTCATGGGCGGCAGCCCCAGCATTTT
few	.	TRBV4-1	TRBJ2-7	CASSQENDGADSYEQYF	TGCGCCAGCAGCCAAGAGAACGATGGGGCAGACTCCTACGAGCAGTACTTC
.	.	TRBV28	TRBJ2-2	CASSLRGGGAGELFF	TGTGCCAGCAGTTTAAGGGGAGGAGGGGCCGGGGAGCTGTTTTTT
.	.	TRBV28	TRBJ1-5	CASSSPRFWYSNQPQHF	TGTGCCAGCAGTTCCCCCAGGTTTTGGTATAGCAATCAGCCCCAGCATTTT
many	TRBD1	TRBV29-1	TRBJ2-7	CSVDGTGSYEQYF	TGCAGCGTTGACGGGACAGGCTCCTACGAGCAGTACTTC
.	TRBD2	TRBV5-1	TRBJ2-3	CASSVNGTRGFMDTQYF	TGCGCCAGCAGCGTAAACGGGACTAGGGGTTTTATGGATACGCAGTATTTT
.	TRBD1	TRBV20-1	TRBJ1-1	CSAIPGTGGGTEAFF	TGCAGTGCTATCCCCGGGACAGGGGGTGGTACTGAAGCTTTCTTT
.	.	TRBV12-3/TRBV12-4	TRBJ2-2	CASSSTGRTPNTGELFF	TGTGCCAGCAGTTCCACTGGACGGACCCCGAACACCGGGGAGCTGTTTTTT
.	TRBD1	TRBV27	TRBJ2-7	CASSLVVTGGFGEQYF	TGTGCCAGCAGTTTAGTGGTAACAGGGGGCTTCGGGGAGCAGTACTTC
.	.	TRBV24-1	TRBJ2-1	CATSGYFGSYNEQFF	TGTGCCACCAGTGGGTACTTCGGCTCCTACAATGAGCAGTTCTTC
.	.	TRBV12-3/TRBV12-4	TRBJ1-3	CASSGDFSGNTIYF	TGTGCCAGCAGCGGGGACTTCTCTGGAAACACCATATATTTT
few	.	TRBV29-1	TRBJ2-3	CSVGQDSTQYF	TGCAGCGTTGGACAGGACAGTACGCAGTATTTT
.	TRBD1	TRBV18	TRBJ1-5	CASSDRTNSNQPQHF	TGTGCCAGCTCGGACAGGACGAATAGCAATCAGCCCCAGCATTTT
.	TRBD1	TRBV5-1	TRBJ2-1	CASSERGRALYNEQFF	TGCGCCAGCAGCGAAAGGGGGCGCGCCCTTTACAATGAGCAGTTCTTC
.	TRBD2	TRBV20-1	TRBJ2-1	CSATKVSGIRNNEQFF	TGCAGTGCAACGAAAGTGAGCGGGATAAGGAACAATGAGCAGTTCTTC
few	.	TRBV7-3	TRBJ2-1	CASSSRGTRDYNEQFF	TGTGCCAGCAGCTCACGCGGGACCCGGGATTACAATGAGCAGTTCTTC
.	TRBD1	TRBV9	TRBJ1-2	CASSVNTGGNGYTF	TGTGCCAGCAGCGTAAACACAGGGGGGAATGGCTACACCTTC
.	.	TRBV29-1	TRBJ2-1	CSAEGTMGNEQFF	TGCAGTGCGGAGGGGACCATGGGCAATGAGCAGTTCTTC
few	TRBD1	TRBV29-1	TRBJ1-2	CSVEPGQGRNGYTF	TGCAGCGTTGAGCCGGGACAGGGAAGAAACGGCTACACCTTC
.	.	TRBV20-1	TRBJ2-5	CSAGRETQYF	TGCAGTGCTGGAAGAGAGACCCAGTACTTC
few	TRBD1	TRBV10-3	TRBJ1-1	CAISEPGQALTEAFF	TGTGCCATCAGTGAGCCGGGACAGGCACTCACTGAAGCTTTCTTT
.	.	TRBV20-1	TRBJ2-3	CSGTGAWDTQYF	TGCAGTGGCACTGGGGCATGGGATACGCAGTATTTT
.	.	TRBV7-3	TRBJ2-3	CASSLSPGPDTQYF	TGTGCCAGCAGCTTATCACCGGGCCCCGATACGCAGTATTTT
few	TRBD2	TRBV7-9	TRBJ2-7	CASRLPGTSGSYEQYF	TGTGCCAGCAGACTACCCGGGACTAGCGGGTCCTACGAGCAGTACTTC
.	.	TRBV9	TRBJ1-1	CASSVADATEAFF	TGTGCCAGCAGCGTAGCAGATGCCACTGAAGCTTTCTTT
.	.	TRBV7-6	TRBJ2-7	CASSPDGLPSYEQYF	TGTGCCAGCAGTCCAGACGGACTACCCTCCTACGAGCAGTACTTC
.	.	TRBV7-9	TRBJ1-2	CASSPTFERGYTF	TGTGCCAGCAGCCCGACATTTGAAAGGGGCTACACCTTC
.	TRBD2	TRBV6-2/TRBV6-3	TRBJ2-7	CASSPLLAGRSEEQYF	TGTGCCAGCAGTCCCTTACTAGCGGGCAGGTCGGAGGAGCAGTACTTC
.	.	TRBV20-1	TRBJ1-5	CSAGSSNQPQRF	TGCAGTGCAGGCAGCAGCAATCAGCCCCAGCGTTTT
.	.	TRBV3-1	TRBJ2-1	CASSPRADNEQFF	TGTGCCAGCAGCCCGAGGGCGGACAATGAGCAGTTCTTC